A selection of T cell receptor beta chains follows, all from one sample in a study of cytomegalovirus exposure and HLA in healthy donors. The assay was immunoSEQ multiplex PCR, and TCRdb's table has in-frame clones only and misses some. The data contain 170,000 or so clones, roughly 83% of them singletons. Sample: PBMCs. Receptors originate from a boy aged 2-9 years in good health and CMV-seronegative. CDR3s include the opening cysteine and the closing phenylalanine or tryptophan. Each record gives: J gene, D gene, CDR3 length, V gene, clone size, CDR3 protein, CDR3 DNA. A D gene is named only where the DNA matches it firmly. Clone size is shown for a subset of rows, as once, few, many or a class of expanded clone.

j_gene: TRBJ2-3; d_gene: -; len: 18; v_gene: TRBV4-1; abundance: -; CDR3aa: CASSQGQIRVSSTDTQYF; CDR3nt: TGCGCCAGCAGCCAAGGACAGATTCGGGTATCTTCCACAGATACGCAGTATTTT
j_gene: TRBJ2-1; d_gene: -; len: 15; v_gene: TRBV18; abundance: -; CDR3aa: CASSPPTTGPNEQFF; CDR3nt: TGTGCCAGCTCACCACCGACGACAGGTCCGAATGAGCAGTTCTTC
j_gene: TRBJ2-3; d_gene: TRBD1; len: 16; v_gene: TRBV5-4; abundance: once; CDR3aa: CASSPRQGYATDTQYF; CDR3nt: TGTGCCAGCAGCCCACGACAGGGGTACGCCACAGATACGCAGTATTTT
j_gene: TRBJ2-2; d_gene: TRBD1; len: 16; v_gene: TRBV7-9; abundance: -; CDR3aa: CASSFRDRDETGELFF; CDR3nt: TGTGCCAGCAGCTTCCGGGACAGGGATGAAACCGGGGAGCTGTTTTTT
j_gene: TRBJ2-1; d_gene: TRBD2; len: 14; v_gene: TRBV6-5; abundance: -; CDR3aa: CASSGSGRDNEQFF; CDR3nt: TGTGCCAGCAGTGGTAGCGGGAGGGACAATGAGCAGTTCTTC
j_gene: TRBJ2-1; d_gene: TRBD2; len: 16; v_gene: TRBV25-1; abundance: -; CDR3aa: CASSEREGLSYNEQFF; CDR3nt: TGTGCCAGCAGTGAGCGGGAGGGTCTCTCATACAATGAGCAGTTCTTC
j_gene: TRBJ2-3; d_gene: TRBD2; len: 15; v_gene: TRBV7-9; abundance: -; CDR3aa: CASSLATSEVDTQYF; CDR3nt: TGTGCCAGCAGCTTAGCGACTAGCGAGGTCGATACGCAGTATTTT
j_gene: TRBJ2-5; d_gene: -; len: 13; v_gene: TRBV6-5; abundance: -; CDR3aa: CASSYSGVGGLYF; CDR3nt: TGTGCCAGCAGTTACTCTGGCGTGGGGGGACTTTACTTC
j_gene: TRBJ2-1; d_gene: -; len: 16; v_gene: TRBV5-4; abundance: once; CDR3aa: CASTDNGGRGYNEQFF; CDR3nt: TGTGCCAGCACCGACAACGGCGGCAGGGGCTACAATGAGCAGTTCTTC
j_gene: TRBJ2-1; d_gene: -; len: 13; v_gene: TRBV7-2; abundance: -; CDR3aa: CASRDSSYNEQFF; CDR3nt: TGTGCCAGCCGGGACTCCTCCTACAATGAGCAGTTCTTC
j_gene: TRBJ2-7; d_gene: -; len: 13; v_gene: TRBV10-3; abundance: few; CDR3aa: CAISDRGGHEQYF; CDR3nt: TGTGCCATCAGTGACAGAGGAGGCCACGAGCAGTACTTC
j_gene: TRBJ1-1; d_gene: -; len: 15; v_gene: TRBV6-5; abundance: -; CDR3aa: CASSYSRGANTEAFF; CDR3nt: TGTGCCAGCAGTTACTCCAGGGGCGCGAACACTGAAGCTTTCTTT
j_gene: TRBJ1-2; d_gene: TRBD1; len: 15; v_gene: TRBV7-8; abundance: once; CDR3aa: CASSLSGQGIYGYTF; CDR3nt: TGTGCCAGCAGCTTATCGGGACAGGGGATCTATGGCTACACCTTC
j_gene: TRBJ2-2; d_gene: TRBD2; len: 16; v_gene: TRBV4-1; abundance: -; CDR3aa: CASSPGLAGADGELFF; CDR3nt: TGCGCCAGCAGCCCGGGACTAGCGGGAGCGGACGGGGAGCTGTTTTTT
j_gene: TRBJ1-2; d_gene: TRBD1; len: 16; v_gene: TRBV2; abundance: -; CDR3aa: CASSRDRPLGNYGYTF; CDR3nt: TGTGCCAGCAGTCGGGACAGGCCTCTTGGTAACTATGGCTACACCTTC
j_gene: TRBJ2-2; d_gene: TRBD2; len: 16; v_gene: TRBV6-5; abundance: -; CDR3aa: CASSYIMGLNTGELFF; CDR3nt: TGTGCCAGCAGCTACATAATGGGACTAAACACCGGGGAGCTGTTTTTT
j_gene: TRBJ2-7; d_gene: TRBD1; len: 15; v_gene: TRBV10-3; abundance: -; CDR3aa: CAISRTGTGTYEQYF; CDR3nt: TGTGCCATCAGTCGAACCGGGACAGGGACCTACGAGCAGTACTTC
j_gene: TRBJ2-1; d_gene: TRBD2; len: 16; v_gene: TRBV23-1; abundance: -; CDR3aa: CASSQMAGGPYNEQFF; CDR3nt: TGCGCCAGCAGTCAAATGGCGGGAGGACCCTACAATGAGCAGTTCTTC
j_gene: TRBJ1-5; d_gene: -; len: 14; v_gene: TRBV5-8; abundance: once; CDR3aa: CASSIQRVNQPQHF; CDR3nt: TGTGCCAGCAGCATTCAGAGGGTAAATCAGCCCCAGCATTTT
j_gene: TRBJ2-5; d_gene: TRBD2; len: 16; v_gene: TRBV9; abundance: -; CDR3aa: CASSVGGGRAQETQYF; CDR3nt: TGTGCCAGCAGCGTAGGAGGCGGGAGGGCCCAAGAGACCCAGTACTTC
j_gene: TRBJ2-1; d_gene: -; len: 12; v_gene: TRBV4-1; abundance: -; CDR3aa: CASSQDSGEQFF; CDR3nt: TGCGCCAGCAGCCAAGATTCCGGTGAGCAGTTCTTC
j_gene: TRBJ2-1; d_gene: -; len: 13; v_gene: TRBV15; abundance: -; CDR3aa: CATSLADYNEQFF; CDR3nt: TGTGCCACCAGTTTAGCCGACTACAATGAGCAGTTCTTC
j_gene: TRBJ2-1; d_gene: TRBD2; len: 16; v_gene: TRBV10-1; abundance: -; CDR3aa: CASSPTPSGGYNEQFF; CDR3nt: TGCGCCAGCAGCCCTACGCCCAGCGGGGGCTACAATGAGCAGTTCTTC
j_gene: TRBJ1-4; d_gene: -; len: 13; v_gene: TRBV9; abundance: -; CDR3aa: CASSPNQNEKLFF; CDR3nt: TGTGCCAGCAGCCCGAATCAGAATGAAAAACTGTTTTTT
j_gene: TRBJ1-5; d_gene: TRBD1; len: 16; v_gene: TRBV6-6; abundance: -; CDR3aa: CASKQGAGVSNQPQHF; CDR3nt: TGTGCCAGTAAGCAGGGGGCGGGGGTGAGCAATCAGCCCCAGCATTTT
j_gene: TRBJ1-1; d_gene: TRBD1; len: 15; v_gene: TRBV9; abundance: -; CDR3aa: CASSGRTGAGTEAFF; CDR3nt: TGTGCCAGCAGCGGGAGGACAGGGGCGGGCACTGAAGCTTTCTTT
j_gene: TRBJ1-5; d_gene: -; len: 13; v_gene: TRBV2; abundance: -; CDR3aa: CASERGGNQPQHF; CDR3nt: TGTGCCAGCGAACGGGGAGGCAATCAGCCCCAGCATTTT
j_gene: TRBJ2-7; d_gene: -; len: 15; v_gene: TRBV7-9; abundance: -; CDR3aa: CASSPQLGGYYEQYF; CDR3nt: TGTGCCAGCAGCCCTCAACTAGGAGGATACTACGAGCAGTACTTC
j_gene: TRBJ2-7; d_gene: -; len: 11; v_gene: TRBV29-1; abundance: -; CDR3aa: CSVQYYYEQYF; CDR3nt: TGCAGCGTTCAATACTACTACGAGCAGTACTTC
j_gene: TRBJ2-4; d_gene: -; len: 15; v_gene: TRBV7-8; abundance: once; CDR3aa: CASSAYQGRKNIQYF; CDR3nt: TGTGCCAGCAGCGCCTACCAGGGAAGGAAAAACATTCAGTACTTC
j_gene: TRBJ2-2; d_gene: TRBD2; len: 15; v_gene: TRBV10-3; abundance: -; CDR3aa: CAIMRGGRVDGELFF; CDR3nt: TGTGCCATCATGCGCGGCGGGAGAGTGGACGGGGAGCTGTTTTTT
j_gene: TRBJ2-7; d_gene: TRBD2; len: 15; v_gene: TRBV15; abundance: -; CDR3aa: CATSRDPGGGYEQYF; CDR3nt: TGTGCCACCAGCAGAGATCCGGGAGGGGGCTACGAGCAGTACTTC
j_gene: TRBJ1-5; d_gene: -; len: 15; v_gene: TRBV6-1; abundance: -; CDR3aa: CASSELDSPNQPQHF; CDR3nt: TGTGCCAGCAGTGAATTAGACAGTCCCAATCAGCCCCAGCATTTT
j_gene: TRBJ2-2; d_gene: -; len: 18; v_gene: TRBV4-1; abundance: -; CDR3aa: CASSQERGEAANTGELFF; CDR3nt: TGCGCCAGCAGCCAAGAAAGAGGTGAGGCGGCGAACACCGGGGAGCTGTTTTTT
j_gene: TRBJ2-3; d_gene: -; len: 16; v_gene: TRBV7-5; abundance: -; CDR3aa: CARSRPGEGETDTQYF; CDR3nt: TGTGCCAGAAGCCGGCCCGGTGAGGGCGAAACAGATACGCAGTATTTT
j_gene: TRBJ1-1; d_gene: -; len: 15; v_gene: TRBV5-8; abundance: few; CDR3aa: CASSPTTPLNTEAFF; CDR3nt: TGTGCCAGCTCTCCAACAACACCATTGAACACTGAAGCTTTCTTT
j_gene: TRBJ2-1; d_gene: -; len: 17; v_gene: TRBV7-6; abundance: -; CDR3aa: CASSSTPGPRGLGEQFF; CDR3nt: TGTGCCAGCAGCTCTACACCCGGGCCAAGGGGACTGGGTGAGCAGTTCTTC
j_gene: TRBJ1-5; d_gene: -; len: 15; v_gene: TRBV15; abundance: -; CDR3aa: CATSSPKEVGQPQHF; CDR3nt: TGTGCCACCAGCAGCCCTAAGGAGGTCGGTCAGCCCCAGCATTTT
j_gene: TRBJ2-3; d_gene: TRBD2; len: 16; v_gene: TRBV2; abundance: -; CDR3aa: CASSRTSGRSTDTQYF; CDR3nt: TGTGCCAGCAGCAGGACTAGCGGGAGGAGCACAGATACGCAGTATTTT
j_gene: TRBJ2-7; d_gene: -; len: 15; v_gene: TRBV19; abundance: -; CDR3aa: CASSYSGTPNMKQYF; CDR3nt: TGTGCCAGTAGCTACTCGGGGACACCGAATATGAAGCAGTACTTC
j_gene: TRBJ2-3; d_gene: TRBD2; len: 15; v_gene: TRBV6-6; abundance: -; CDR3aa: CATCRGGRRTDTQYF; CDR3nt: TGTGCCACCTGCCGTGGCGGGAGACGCACAGATACGCAGTATTTT
j_gene: TRBJ2-7; d_gene: TRBD1; len: 15; v_gene: TRBV5-4; abundance: -; CDR3aa: CASSARDRGRDEQYF; CDR3nt: TGTGCCAGCAGCGCCCGGGACAGGGGAAGGGACGAGCAGTACTTC
j_gene: TRBJ1-1; d_gene: -; len: 15; v_gene: TRBV5-5; abundance: -; CDR3aa: CASSSQVAQNTEAFF; CDR3nt: TGTGCCAGCAGCTCACAGGTCGCCCAAAACACTGAAGCTTTCTTT
j_gene: TRBJ2-3; d_gene: TRBD2; len: 15; v_gene: TRBV6-4; abundance: -; CDR3aa: CASSSTSGYTDTQYF; CDR3nt: TGTGCCAGCAGTTCGACTAGCGGCTACACAGATACGCAGTATTTT
j_gene: TRBJ2-7; d_gene: TRBD2; len: 20; v_gene: TRBV5-1; abundance: -; CDR3aa: CASSFFGSSGGASRPYEQYF; CDR3nt: TGCGCCAGCAGCTTTTTTGGGTCGTCGGGGGGGGCCAGCCGTCCCTACGAGCAGTACTTC
j_gene: TRBJ2-2; d_gene: TRBD1; len: 16; v_gene: TRBV5-1; abundance: -; CDR3aa: CASSLGFQGATGELFF; CDR3nt: TGCGCCAGCAGCTTGGGGTTCCAGGGGGCGACCGGGGAGCTGTTTTTT
j_gene: TRBJ2-3; d_gene: TRBD1; len: 15; v_gene: TRBV7-8; abundance: -; CDR3aa: CASTGTGVSTDTQYF; CDR3nt: TGTGCCAGCACGGGGACAGGGGTTAGCACAGATACGCAGTATTTT
j_gene: TRBJ1-4; d_gene: -; len: 14; v_gene: TRBV18; abundance: -; CDR3aa: CASSPLTGIEKLFF; CDR3nt: TGTGCCAGCTCACCGCTGACGGGGATTGAAAAACTGTTTTTT
j_gene: TRBJ1-4; d_gene: -; len: 16; v_gene: TRBV11-2; abundance: -; CDR3aa: CASSLAPGQVGEKLFF; CDR3nt: TGTGCCAGCAGCTTAGCTCCGGGACAAGTAGGCGAAAAACTGTTTTTT
j_gene: TRBJ2-7; d_gene: TRBD1; len: 16; v_gene: TRBV11-2; abundance: -; CDR3aa: CASSSRTGIISYEQYF; CDR3nt: TGTGCCAGCAGCTCCAGGACAGGGATAATCTCCTACGAGCAGTACTTC
j_gene: TRBJ2-3; d_gene: -; len: 13; v_gene: TRBV30; abundance: few; CDR3aa: CAWGTRGADTQYF; CDR3nt: TGTGCCTGGGGGACTCGCGGGGCAGATACGCAGTATTTT
j_gene: TRBJ2-3; d_gene: TRBD2; len: 21; v_gene: TRBV2; abundance: -; CDR3aa: CASSVPRGTSGRVISTDTQYF; CDR3nt: TGTGCCAGCAGTGTACCGCGGGGAACTAGCGGGAGGGTAATTAGCACAGATACGCAGTATTTT
j_gene: TRBJ1-1; d_gene: -; len: 16; v_gene: TRBV19; abundance: -; CDR3aa: CASNPSGLEMNTEAFF; CDR3nt: TGTGCCAGTAACCCCTCGGGATTAGAGATGAACACTGAAGCTTTCTTT
j_gene: TRBJ2-3; d_gene: TRBD1; len: 16; v_gene: TRBV28; abundance: -; CDR3aa: CASSLTTGDGTDTQYF; CDR3nt: TGTGCCAGCAGTTTAACGACAGGGGATGGAACAGATACGCAGTATTTT
j_gene: TRBJ2-2; d_gene: -; len: 16; v_gene: TRBV5-1; abundance: -; CDR3aa: CASRGKGRVLTGELFF; CDR3nt: TGCGCCAGCAGAGGCAAAGGTCGGGTCCTCACCGGGGAGCTGTTTTTT
j_gene: TRBJ2-6; d_gene: -; len: 16; v_gene: TRBV28; abundance: few; CDR3aa: CASSFGGPSGANVLTF; CDR3nt: TGTGCCAGCAGTTTCGGGGGACCCTCTGGGGCCAACGTCCTGACTTTC
j_gene: TRBJ1-2; d_gene: TRBD1; len: 14; v_gene: TRBV10-3; abundance: -; CDR3aa: CAITRGLDRGPYTF; CDR3nt: TGTGCCATCACTAGAGGGCTGGACAGGGGGCCCTACACCTTC
j_gene: TRBJ1-1; d_gene: TRBD1; len: 12; v_gene: TRBV12-5; abundance: -; CDR3aa: CASGSRGTEAFF; CDR3nt: TGTGCTAGTGGCTCCAGGGGGACTGAAGCTTTCTTT
j_gene: TRBJ1-5; d_gene: -; len: 15; v_gene: TRBV19; abundance: -; CDR3aa: CASSIRATSNQPQHF; CDR3nt: TGTGCCAGTAGTATCAGGGCTACAAGCAATCAGCCCCAGCATTTT